The text below deals with one TCR beta chain. The sample is drawn from a study of blood T cell repertoires in COVID-19. Study as a whole: Acute-phase and convalescent COVID-19 samples originated in the United States, Italy and Spain.

Measured with immunoSEQ multiplex PCR; TCRdb has only the in-frame clones, and not every one. The sample shows around 100,000 clones, approximately 90% of them seen only once. Germline V gene sequence: CDR1 PRHDT, CDR2 FYEKMQ (reference sequence). The length of the CDR3 is 16 residues. V lost 4 bases and J 2 bases, leaving 16 bases between the germline ends. Sequencing was done on a sample of peripheral blood. The V gene is TRBV13, the J gene TRBJ2-3, with D possibly matching TRBD2 (6 bases). This TCR came from a woman in her 50s with acute or convalescent COVID-19. Here the CDR3 DNA reads TGTGCCAGCAGCTCCTCCGGGGAGGACTACACAGATACGCAGTATTTT. Translating gives CASSSSGEDYTDTQYF.